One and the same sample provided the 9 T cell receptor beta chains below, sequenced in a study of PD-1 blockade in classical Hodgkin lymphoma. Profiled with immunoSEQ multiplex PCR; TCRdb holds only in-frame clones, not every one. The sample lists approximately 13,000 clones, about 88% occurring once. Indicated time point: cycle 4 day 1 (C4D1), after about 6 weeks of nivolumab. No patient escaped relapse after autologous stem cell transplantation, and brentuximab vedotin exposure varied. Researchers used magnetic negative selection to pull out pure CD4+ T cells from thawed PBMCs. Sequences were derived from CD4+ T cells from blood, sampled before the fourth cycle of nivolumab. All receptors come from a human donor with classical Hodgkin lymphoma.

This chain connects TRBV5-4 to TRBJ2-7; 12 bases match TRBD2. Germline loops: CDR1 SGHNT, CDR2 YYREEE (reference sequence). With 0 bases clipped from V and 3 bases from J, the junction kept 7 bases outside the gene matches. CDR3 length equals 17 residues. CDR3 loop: CASSLGQRLAGDYEQYF. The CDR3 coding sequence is TGTGCCAGCAGCTTGGGCCAGCGACTAGCGGGGGACTACGAGCAGTACTTC. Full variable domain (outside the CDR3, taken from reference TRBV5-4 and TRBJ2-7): ETGVTQSPTHLIKTRGQQVTLRCSSQSGHNTVSWYQQALGQGPQFIFQYYREEENGRGNFPPRFSGLQFPNYSSELNVNALELDDSALYLCASSLGQRLAGDYEQYFGPGTRLTVT.

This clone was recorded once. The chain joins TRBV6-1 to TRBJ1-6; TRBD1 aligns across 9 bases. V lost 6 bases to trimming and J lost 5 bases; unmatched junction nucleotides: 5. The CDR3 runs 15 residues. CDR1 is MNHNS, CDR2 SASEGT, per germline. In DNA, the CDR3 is TGTGCCAGCAGACATTGGACAGGGGATAATTCACCCCTCCACTTT. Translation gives CASRHWTGDNSPLHF.

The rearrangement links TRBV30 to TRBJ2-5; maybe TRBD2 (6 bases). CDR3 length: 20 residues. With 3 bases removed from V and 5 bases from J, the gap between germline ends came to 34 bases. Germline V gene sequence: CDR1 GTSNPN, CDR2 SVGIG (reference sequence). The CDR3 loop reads CAWSGRLAGTRSGILETQYF. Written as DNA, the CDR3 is TGTGCCTGGAGCGGGCGTTTGGCGGGAACCCGAAGTGGTATCTTGGAGACCCAGTACTTC.

The CDR3 loop reads CASSPGALNTEAFF. CDR3 nucleotides: TGTGCCAGCTCTCCAGGGGCTTTGAACACTGAAGCTTTCTTT. V gene TRBV18 combines with J gene TRBJ1-1; tentative D call: TRBD1 (6 bases). Trimming shortened V by 6 bases and J by 0 bases, and 11 bases separated the two germline ends. The CDR3 is 14 amino acids. Germline CDR1 is KGHSH and CDR2 is LQKENI.

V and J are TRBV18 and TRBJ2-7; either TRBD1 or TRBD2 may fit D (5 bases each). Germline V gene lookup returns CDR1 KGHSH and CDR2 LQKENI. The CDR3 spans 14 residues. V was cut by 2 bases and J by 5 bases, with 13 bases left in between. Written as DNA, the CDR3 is TGTGCCAGCTCACCAGCCAGGGTGGGAGACGAGCAGTACTTC. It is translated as CASSPARVGDEQYF.

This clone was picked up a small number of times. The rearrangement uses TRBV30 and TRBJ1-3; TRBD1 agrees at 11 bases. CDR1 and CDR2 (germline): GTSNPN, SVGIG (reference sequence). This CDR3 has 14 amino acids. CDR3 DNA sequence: TGTGCATGTCCGGGACAGGGGGCTGGAAACACCATATATTTT. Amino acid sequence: CACPGQGAGNTIYF.

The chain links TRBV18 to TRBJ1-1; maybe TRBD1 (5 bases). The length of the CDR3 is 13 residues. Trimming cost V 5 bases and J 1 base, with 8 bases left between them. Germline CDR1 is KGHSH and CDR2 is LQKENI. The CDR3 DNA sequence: TGTGCCAGCTCAACCGGGACGAACACTGAAGCTTTCTTT. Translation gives CASSTGTNTEAFF.

DNA for the CDR3: TGTGCCAGCGCCCGGGCCTCCCAAGAGACCCAGTACTTC. Amino acids: CASARASQETQYF. This chain joins TRBV2 and TRBJ2-5, with no clear D. Germline-derived CDR1 and CDR2 are SNHLY and FYNNEI. The CDR3 has 13 residues. The V end lost 8 bases, the J end lost 1 base, and 11 bases lay between the germline ends.

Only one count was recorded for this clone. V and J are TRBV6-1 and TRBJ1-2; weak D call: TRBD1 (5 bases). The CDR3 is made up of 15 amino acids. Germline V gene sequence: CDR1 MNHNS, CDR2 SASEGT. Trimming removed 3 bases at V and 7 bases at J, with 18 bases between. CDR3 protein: CASSDPGTRDSGYTF. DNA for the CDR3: TGTGCCAGCAGTGATCCGGGGACCAGGGACTCTGGCTACACCTTC.